Ten or more counts support the clone carrying this TCR beta chain. Amplifying from RNA transcripts, the study obtained TCR beta CDR3 regions. HTBI primers were employed in first-round RT-PCR, then a second-round multiplex PCR followed. TCRdb redid the calling of the multiplex PCR reads with MiXCR, one entry per CDR3 protein. Here the sample spans just over 600,000 distinct CDR3 sequences, 22% being singletons. This entry belongs to a study of Graves' ophthalmopathy and Graves' hyperthyroidism. From germline, CDR1 is DFQATT and CDR2 SNEGSKA (reference sequence). CDR3 size: 11 residues. V shed 6 bases and J shed 3 bases, with 8 bases lying between them.

The sequence came from a woman aged 18-30 years with stable Graves' hyperthyroidism. Some clones in this sample may be carry-over from other donors' samples. The source material was peripheral blood. The chain uses TRBV20-1 and TRBJ1-2; D not certain. Here the CDR3 DNA reads TGCAGTGCCCCTGGGGACTATGGCTACACCTTC. Translating it yields CSAPGDYGYTF.